Listed below are T cell receptor beta chains from one sample, sequenced in a study of T cell responses to AZD1222 COVID-19 vaccine. Sequenced by immunoSEQ multiplex PCR; TCRdb stores in-frame clones only, minus some. The repertoire has about 270,000 clones, approximately 94% of them found once; the top ten carry roughly 0.5%. The source was peripheral blood, collected 28 days after the second AZD1222 dose. The receptor source for this set is an adult who received the AZD1222 COVID-19 vaccine. Both conserved end residues are part of each CDR3.

TRBV23-1 CASSHGRLNTEAFF
TRBV28 CASSFRDRGTYGYTF
TRBV5-1 CASSGGTGHGELFF
TRBV7-6 CADRVGDGYTF
TRBV10-3 CAISDQPGQGTNTEAFF
TRBV15 CATSSFSGSSYNEQFF
TRBV27 CASSLSLLGMLHF
TRBV12-3/TRBV12-4 CASRPDGNYGYTF
TRBV10-3 CAISDQDRGRNTGELFF
TRBV5-1 CASSLVGPETQYF
TRBV19 CASSGQGNTGELFF
TRBV19 CASSMTGVWLGTEAFF
TRBV2 CASSLDGLNEQFF
TRBV29-1 CSVEQGTETQYF
TRBV20-1 CSASTEPGGEAFF
TRBV6-1 CATYHEGTYNSPLHF
TRBV10-3 CAISEGIGSSYNEQFF
TRBV27 CASSPNPPKREALQETQYF
TRBV18 CASSPAADTQYF
TRBV5-1 CASSSQGQGNTGELFF
TRBV9 CASSVVTYEQYF
TRBV27 CASRPGGAGGVRNIQYF
TRBV5-1 CASSFLLAGGNTGELFF
TRBV2 CASSAGAFDYGYTF
TRBV5-1 CASTIDRFGYTF
TRBV5-1 CASSLTGPWDQPQHF
TRBV7-2 CASSFPSGRRSYNEQFF
TRBV3-1/TRBV3-2 CASSEGTGLNYGYTF
TRBV4-1 CASSQVGYGYTF
TRBV5-4 CASSLNRGTDTQYF
TRBV18 CASSSVAGDRFNTIYF
TRBV18 CASSPRTGEETQYF
TRBV29-1 CSAGDAANYGYTF
TRBV19 CASNRGRGETQYF
TRBV6-5 CASRVTGGRNQPQHF
TRBV3-1/TRBV3-2 CASSPSGGYNEQFF
TRBV2 CASTTTGGHYGYTF
TRBV6-2/TRBV6-3 CASSFDREETQYF
TRBV18 CASSPGTGNQPQHF
TRBV9 CASSVGGGGNYNEQFF
TRBV19 CASSPLGDYGYTF
TRBV28 CASSLGGTGGNTIYF
TRBV6-5 CASRSRQLHGYTF
TRBV19 CASSISSSGFYNEQFF
TRBV30 CAWGGGGETQYF
TRBV28 CASSLDRMYSNQPQHF
TRBV2 CASSATGGNEQFF
TRBV29-1 CSVEDVGGEAFF
TRBV7-6 CASSLANTSGSLSYEQYF
TRBV28 CATSQDSNYGYTF
TRBV27 CASAYRGLNYGYTF
TRBV27 CASSSQGESEQYF
TRBV12-3/TRBV12-4 CASTEWGIYEQYF
TRBV2 CASSETTNNPAQYF
TRBV10-3 CAINDSPNSPLHF
TRBV9 CASSVGTSALDEQFF
TRBV19 CASSPSSLSYEQYF
TRBV11-2 CASSLDLGNGQPQHF
TRBV30 CASPVEGRSEQYF